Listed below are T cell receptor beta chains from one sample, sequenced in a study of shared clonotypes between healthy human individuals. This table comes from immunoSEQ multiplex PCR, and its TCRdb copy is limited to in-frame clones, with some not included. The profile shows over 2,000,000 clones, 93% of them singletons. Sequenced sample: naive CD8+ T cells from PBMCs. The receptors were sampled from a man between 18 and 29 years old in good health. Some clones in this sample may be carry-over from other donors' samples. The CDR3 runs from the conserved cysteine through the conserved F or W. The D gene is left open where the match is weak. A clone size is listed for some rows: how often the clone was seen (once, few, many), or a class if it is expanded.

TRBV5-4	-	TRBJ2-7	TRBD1	CASSAGTASYEQYF	TGTGCCAGCAGCGCCGGGACAGCTTCCTACGAGCAGTACTTC
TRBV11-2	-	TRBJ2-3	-	CASSSGTQYF	TGTGCCAGCAGCTCAGGCACGCAGTATTTT
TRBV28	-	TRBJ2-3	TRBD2	CASFDRWSSGRGGPTDTQYF	TGTGCCAGCTTCGACCGCTGGTCTAGCGGGAGGGGGGGGCCCACAGATACGCAGTATTTT
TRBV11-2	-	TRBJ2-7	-	CASSLVGRTYEQYF	TGTGCCAGCAGCTTAGTTGGCCGAACCTACGAGCAGTACTTC
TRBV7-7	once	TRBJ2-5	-	CASSWGWQGETQYF	TGTGCCAGCAGTTGGGGGTGGCAGGGCGAGACCCAGTACTTC
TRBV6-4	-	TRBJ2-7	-	CASSEATSSAEQYF	TGTGCCAGCAGTGAGGCCACTAGCTCCGCCGAGCAGTACTTC
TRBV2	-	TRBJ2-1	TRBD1	CASSEATGDGNEQFF	TGTGCCAGCAGTGAAGCGACAGGGGACGGGAATGAGCAGTTCTTC
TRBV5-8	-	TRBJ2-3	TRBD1	CASSLGTGKRDWGTDTQYF	TGTGCCAGCAGCTTGGGGACAGGGAAGAGGGATTGGGGCACAGATACGCAGTATTTT
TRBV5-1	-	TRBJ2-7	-	CASSLVTGYEQYF	TGCGCCAGCAGCCTGGTTACTGGCTACGAGCAGTACTTC
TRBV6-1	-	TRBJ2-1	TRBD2	CASSETREGLYNEQFF	TGTGCCAGCAGTGAGACTCGGGAGGGACTCTACAATGAGCAGTTCTTC
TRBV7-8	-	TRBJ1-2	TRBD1	CASSFYRDSPKEGYTF	TGTGCCAGCAGCTTCTATCGGGACAGCCCAAAGGAGGGCTACACCTTC
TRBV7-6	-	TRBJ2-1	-	CASSAIARSGDEQFF	TGTGCCAGCAGCGCCATAGCGCGAAGCGGCGATGAGCAGTTCTTC